This entry describes one T cell receptor beta chain. Its antigen remains unknown. The data derive from a study of CD8+ T cells in alopecia areata. On the study more broadly: Among treated patients, oral tofacitinib was administered at 5 to 10 mg twice daily. Findings and caveats of the study: Lesional scalp, notably in alopecia totalis/universalis, had clonality above that of normal scalp. The treated group had a single nonresponder, limiting CD8+ expansion-response conclusions. Persistence during tofacitinib was seen for many expanded lesional clones in scalp and blood.

TCR sequencing used cDNA made by reverse transcription of extracted RNA. This table comes from immunoSEQ multiplex PCR, and its TCRdb copy is limited to in-frame clones, with some not included. The sample shows 200,000 to 250,000 clones, 66% of them seen only once. The sample's treatment: oral pan-JAK inhibitor, 5-10 mg twice daily. This clonotype was obtained from a human donor with alopecia areata. The sequenced sample was CD4+ T cells sorted from blood, obtained at roughly week 45, from a patient treated with tofacitinib.

DNA for the CDR3: TGTGCCAGCAGTTACAGTGGACAGGCGGGTGGCTACACCTTC. Its translation: CASSYSGQAGGYTF. The chain combines TRBV6-6 with TRBJ1-2, with TRBD1 matching 7 bases. Germline V gene data show CDR1 as MNHNY and CDR2 as SVGAGI (reference sequence). Germline trimming cut 2 bases from V and 7 bases from J; bases unmatched to any gene: 7. The CDR3 is 14 residues long.